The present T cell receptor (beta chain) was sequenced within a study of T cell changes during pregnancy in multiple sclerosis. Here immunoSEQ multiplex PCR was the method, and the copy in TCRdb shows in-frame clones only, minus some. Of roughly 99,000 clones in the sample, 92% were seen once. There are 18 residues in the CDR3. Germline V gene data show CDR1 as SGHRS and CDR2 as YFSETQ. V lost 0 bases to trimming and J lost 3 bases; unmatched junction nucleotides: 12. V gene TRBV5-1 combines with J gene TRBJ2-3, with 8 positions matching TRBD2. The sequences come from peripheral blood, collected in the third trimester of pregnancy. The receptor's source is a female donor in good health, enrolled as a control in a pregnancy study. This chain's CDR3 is CASSLDYRGGGGTDTQYF. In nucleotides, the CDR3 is TGCGCCAGCAGCTTGGATTACCGCGGTGGCGGGGGGACAGATACGCAGTATTTT.